This T cell receptor beta chain was obtained from a study of shared clonotypes between healthy human individuals. About this clone itself: Its target is unknown.

The CDR3 loop spans 19 amino acids. The junction had 16 bases not matched to a gene; V was cut back by 0 bases and J by 5 bases. Germline V lookup: CDR1 SGDLS, CDR2 YYNGEE. Sequenced by immunoSEQ multiplex PCR; TCRdb stores in-frame clones only, minus some. The sample shows hundreds of thousands of clones, about 91% of them seen only once. Only CD45RO-negative cells positively selected for CCR7 counted as naive CD8 cells, so terminally differentiated effector memory CD45RA+ cells were excluded. The donors were adults (healthy and HIV-negative) with no recent acute infections or vaccinations. Broader study findings: An expected dependence of interdonor clonotype sharing on sequencing depth was noted. Although depth was large, rarefaction showed that sequencing of the sorted subsets was incomplete.

J is TRBJ2-1 and V is TRBV9; 8 bases agree with TRBD2. Material for sequencing was naive CD8+ T cells sorted from blood. The TCR comes from a man aged 25-45 years in good health. DNA of the CDR3: TGTGCCAGCAGCGTAGCGATTAGGGTCAGCGGGAGCGCCGACAATGAGCAGTTCTTC. Translating gives CASSVAIRVSGSADNEQFF.